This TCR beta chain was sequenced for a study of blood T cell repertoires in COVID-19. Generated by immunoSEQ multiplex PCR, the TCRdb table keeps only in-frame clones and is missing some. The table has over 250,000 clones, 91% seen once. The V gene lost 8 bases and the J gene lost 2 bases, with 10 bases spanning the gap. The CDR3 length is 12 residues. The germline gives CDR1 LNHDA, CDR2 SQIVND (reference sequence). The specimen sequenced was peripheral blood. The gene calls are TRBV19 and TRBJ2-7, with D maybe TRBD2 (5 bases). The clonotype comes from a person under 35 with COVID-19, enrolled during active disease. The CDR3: CASGNGAYEQYF. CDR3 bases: TGTGCCAGTGGCAACGGGGCCTACGAGCAGTACTTC.